Listed below are T cell receptor beta chains from one sample, sequenced in a study of blood T cell repertoires in COVID-19. Sequenced by immunoSEQ multiplex PCR; TCRdb stores in-frame clones only, minus some. The sample has approximately 480,000 clones; about 88% are singletons. The specimen sequenced was peripheral blood. The receptors were sampled from a man younger than 35 with COVID-19, enrolled during active disease. The CDR3 runs from the conserved cysteine through the conserved F or W. The D gene is left open where the match is weak. Size is stated for part of the rows, as once, few or many counts, or as a class when the clone is expanded.

J	size	V	D	DNA	CDR3
TRBJ2-3	.	TRBV7-8	TRBD2	TGTGCCAGCAGCTTCACCCCCGGCGGGAGTGGAGATACGCAGTATTTT	CASSFTPGGSGDTQYF
TRBJ1-1	once	TRBV6-6	.	TGTGCCAGCAGTTACTCGAACAGCAACACTGAAGCTTTCTTT	CASSYSNSNTEAFF
TRBJ2-3	.	TRBV6-5	TRBD1	TGTGCCAGCAGAACAGACAGGGTCACAGATACGCAGTATTTT	CASRTDRVTDTQYF
TRBJ1-1	few	TRBV3-1/TRBV3-2	TRBD1	TGTGCCAGCAGCCCGTGGACAGGGGGCGCGAACACTGAAGCTTTCTTT	CASSPWTGGANTEAFF
TRBJ2-7	.	TRBV6-2/TRBV6-3	.	TGTGCCAGCAGTTGGGAGGCGAGCTCCTACGAGCAGTACTTC	CASSWEASSYEQYF
TRBJ1-5	.	TRBV6-5	TRBD1	TGTGCCAGCAGCCAGGGGGTGGGTAATCAGCCCCAGCATTTT	CASSQGVGNQPQHF
TRBJ2-1	once	TRBV11-2	TRBD1	TGTGCCAGCAGCTTAGTGCAGGGACAGGGATACAATGAGCAGTTCTTC	CASSLVQGQGYNEQFF
TRBJ2-7	.	TRBV30	TRBD2	TGTGCCTGGAGACTAGCGGGAGGCTACGAGCAGTACTTC	CAWRLAGGYEQYF
TRBJ2-5	.	TRBV7-8	TRBD2	TGTGCCAGCAGTTCCGGGACTAGCAGAGAGACCCAGTACTTC	CASSSGTSRETQYF
TRBJ2-7	.	TRBV5-1	.	TGCGCCAGCAGCTTGGCAGGCCAGATCCCCTACGAGCAGTACTTC	CASSLAGQIPYEQYF
TRBJ2-5	once	TRBV15	TRBD2	TGTGCCACCAGCAGAGCGGGTGGACTAGCGGAGACCATCCAAGAGACCCAGTACTTC	CATSRAGGLAETIQETQYF
TRBJ2-7	.	TRBV3-1/TRBV3-2	.	TGTGCCAGCAGGTCCCACAGCTCCTACGAGCAGTACTTC	CASRSHSSYEQYF
TRBJ2-2	.	TRBV7-9	.	TGTGCCAGCAGCACCCGGGAAAACGGGGAGCTGTTTTTT	CASSTRENGELFF
TRBJ2-1	.	TRBV6-5	TRBD2	TGTGCCAGCAGCGGACTAGGGGACAATGAGCAGTTCTTC	CASSGLGDNEQFF
TRBJ2-7	.	TRBV9	.	TGTGCCAGCAGCGTAGTTCCTCAGGGTTCCGAGCAGTACTTC	CASSVVPQGSEQYF
TRBJ2-1	.	TRBV6-1	TRBD2	TGTGCCAGCAGGGAAGAGGGACTAGCGGATTACAATGAGCAGTTCTTC	CASREEGLADYNEQFF
TRBJ2-6	.	TRBV10-3	TRBD1	TGTGCCATCAGGGCCAGACAGGGGTCTGGGGCCAACGTCCTGACTTTC	CAIRARQGSGANVLTF